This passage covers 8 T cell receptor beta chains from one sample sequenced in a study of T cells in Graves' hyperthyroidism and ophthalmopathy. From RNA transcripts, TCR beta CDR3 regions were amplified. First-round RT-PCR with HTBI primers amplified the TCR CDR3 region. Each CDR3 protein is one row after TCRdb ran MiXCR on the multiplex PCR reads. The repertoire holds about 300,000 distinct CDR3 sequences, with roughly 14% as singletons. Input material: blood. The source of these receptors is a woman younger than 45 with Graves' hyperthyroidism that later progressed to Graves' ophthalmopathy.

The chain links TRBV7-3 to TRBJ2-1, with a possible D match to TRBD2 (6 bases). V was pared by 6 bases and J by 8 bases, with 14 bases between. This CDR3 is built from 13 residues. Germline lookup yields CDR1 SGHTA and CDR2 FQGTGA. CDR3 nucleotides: TGTGCCAGCAGTTGGGACTTCGGATATGAGCAGTTCTTC. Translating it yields CASSWDFGYEQFF.

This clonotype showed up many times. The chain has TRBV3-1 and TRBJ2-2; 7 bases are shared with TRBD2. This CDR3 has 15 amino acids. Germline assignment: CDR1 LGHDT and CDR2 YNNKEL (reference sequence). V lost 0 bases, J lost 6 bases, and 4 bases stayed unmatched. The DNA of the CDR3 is TGTGCCAGCAGCCAAGATGGCGGGAGAGCCGGGGAGCTGTTTTTT. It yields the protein CASSQDGGRAGELFF.

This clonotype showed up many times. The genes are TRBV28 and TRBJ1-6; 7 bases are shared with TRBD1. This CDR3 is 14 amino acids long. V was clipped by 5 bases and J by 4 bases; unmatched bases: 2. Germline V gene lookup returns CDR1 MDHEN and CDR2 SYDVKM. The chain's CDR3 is CASSRDSYNSPLHF. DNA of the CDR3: TGTGCCAGCAGTAGGGACAGTTATAATTCACCCCTCCACTTT. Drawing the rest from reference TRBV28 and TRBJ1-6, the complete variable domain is DVKVTQSSRYLVKRTGEKVFLECVQDMDHENMFWYRQDPGLGLRLIYFSYDVKMKEKGDIPEGYSVSREKKERFSLILESASTNQTSMYLCASSRDSYNSPLHFGNGTRLTVT.

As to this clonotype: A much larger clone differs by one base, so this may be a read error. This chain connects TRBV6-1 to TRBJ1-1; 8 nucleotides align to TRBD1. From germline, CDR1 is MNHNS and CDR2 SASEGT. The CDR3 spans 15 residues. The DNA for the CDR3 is TGTGCCAGCAAGAGCCAGGGGGCATTGAACACTGAAGCTTCCTTT. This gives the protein CASKSQGALNTEASF.

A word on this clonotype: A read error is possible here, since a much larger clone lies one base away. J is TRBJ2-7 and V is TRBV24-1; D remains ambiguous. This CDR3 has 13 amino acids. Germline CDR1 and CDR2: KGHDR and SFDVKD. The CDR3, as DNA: TGTGCCACCGGTGATTCGACCTCCGGCGAGCAGTACTTC. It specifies CATGDSTSGEQYF.

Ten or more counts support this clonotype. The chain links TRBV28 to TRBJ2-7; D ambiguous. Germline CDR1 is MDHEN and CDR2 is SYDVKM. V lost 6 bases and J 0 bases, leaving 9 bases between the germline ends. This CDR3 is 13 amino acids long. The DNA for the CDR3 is TGTGCCAGCAGACATATTAACTCCTACGAGCAGTACTTC. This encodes CASRHINSYEQYF.

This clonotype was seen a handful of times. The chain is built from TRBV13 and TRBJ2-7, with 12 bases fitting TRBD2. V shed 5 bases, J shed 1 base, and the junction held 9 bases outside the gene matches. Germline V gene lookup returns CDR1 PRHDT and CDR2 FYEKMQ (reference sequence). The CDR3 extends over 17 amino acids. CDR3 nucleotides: TGTGCCAGCAGCGCCCGACTAGCGGGAGAGGGGTCCTACGAGCAGTACTTC. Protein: CASSARLAGEGSYEQYF.

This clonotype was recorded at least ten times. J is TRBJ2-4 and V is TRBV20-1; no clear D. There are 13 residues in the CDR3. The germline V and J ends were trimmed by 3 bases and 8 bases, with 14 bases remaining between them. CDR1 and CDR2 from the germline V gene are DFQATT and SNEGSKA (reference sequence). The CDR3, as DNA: TGCAGTGCTAGTGAGACCCCAGGAGACATTCAGTACTTC. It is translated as CSASETPGDIQYF.